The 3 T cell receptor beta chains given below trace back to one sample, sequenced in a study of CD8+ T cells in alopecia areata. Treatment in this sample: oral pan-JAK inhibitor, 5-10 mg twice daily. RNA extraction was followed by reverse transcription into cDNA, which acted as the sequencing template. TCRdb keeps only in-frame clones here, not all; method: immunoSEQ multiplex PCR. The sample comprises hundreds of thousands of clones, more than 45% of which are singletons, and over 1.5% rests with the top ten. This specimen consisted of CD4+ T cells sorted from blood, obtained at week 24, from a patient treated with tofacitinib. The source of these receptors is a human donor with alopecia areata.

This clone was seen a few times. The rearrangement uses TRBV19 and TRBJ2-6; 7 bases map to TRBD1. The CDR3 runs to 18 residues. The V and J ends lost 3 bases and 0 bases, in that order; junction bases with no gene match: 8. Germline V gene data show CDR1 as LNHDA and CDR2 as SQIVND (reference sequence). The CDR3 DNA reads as TGTGCCAGTAGTATCCCCAGACAGGGTCCCTCTGGGGCCAACGTCCTGACTTTC. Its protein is CASSIPRQGPSGANVLTF.

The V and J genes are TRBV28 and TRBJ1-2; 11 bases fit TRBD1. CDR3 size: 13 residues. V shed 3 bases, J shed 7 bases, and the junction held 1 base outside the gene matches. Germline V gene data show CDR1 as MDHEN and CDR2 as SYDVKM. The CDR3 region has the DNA TGTGCCAGCAGTTTGGACAGGGGGCGTGGCTACACCTTC. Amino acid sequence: CASSLDRGRGYTF.

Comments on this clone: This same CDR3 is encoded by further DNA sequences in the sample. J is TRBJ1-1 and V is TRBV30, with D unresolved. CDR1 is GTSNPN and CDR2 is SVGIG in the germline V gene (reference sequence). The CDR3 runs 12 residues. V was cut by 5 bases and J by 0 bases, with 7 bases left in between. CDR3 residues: CAWGRMNTEAFF. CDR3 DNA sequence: TGTGCCTGGGGACGGATGAACACTGAAGCTTTCTTT.